The source of this T cell receptor beta chain is a study of T-cell reconstitution after alpha-beta-depleted transplantation in children. General study points: There were reportedly several hundred expanded graft clones from which alpha-beta T cells came about two months after transplant.

Preparing the TCRbeta library involved the use of unique molecular identifiers. TCRdb analysed the PCR reads with MiXCR anew, one entry per CDR3 protein. In the table there are 55,000 to 65,000 distinct CDR3 sequences, 40% to 55% of which are singletons. In germline, CDR1 is SGHTA, CDR2 FQGTGA. The CDR3 length is 13 residues. V trimming: 1 base; J trimming: 10 bases; junction bases outside the gene matches: 5. This clonotype was seen only a few times. The antigen remains unidentified. The chain recombines TRBV7-3 with TRBJ2-3; 7 bases align to TRBD2. The sample consisted of PBMCs, mostly from graft donor cells, taken 360 days after TCRalphabeta/CD19-depleted stem cell transplant. The clonotype comes from a male patient younger than 18 who had a stem cell transplant for acute lymphoblastic leukemia, so the T cells may come from the graft donor. This chain's CDR3 is CASSLRTREAQYF. The CDR3, as DNA: TGTGCCAGCAGCTTAAGGACTAGAGAGGCGCAGTATTTT.